These T cell receptor beta chains were read from a single sample in a study of blood T cell repertoires in COVID-19. TCRdb's copy holds only in-frame clones and misses some; the assay was immunoSEQ multiplex PCR. Here the sample spans around 200,000 clones, over 80% being singletons. The sample was peripheral blood. These receptors were collected from a woman aged 40 to 50 with COVID-19, enrolled during active disease. Each CDR3 is given with its conserved first and last residue. D genes are given only for firm matches. Clone sizes are given selectively: once, few, many, or a class where the clone is expanded.

clone size,J gene,D gene,V gene,CDR3 protein,CDR3 DNA
.,TRBJ1-4,.,TRBV19,CASSLGGRQNEKLFF,TGTGCCAGTAGTCTGGGGGGACGACAGAATGAAAAACTGTTTTTT
.,TRBJ2-2,.,TRBV5-1,CASSSGDTGELFF,TGCGCCAGCAGCTCAGGGGATACCGGGGAGCTGTTTTTT
.,TRBJ1-2,TRBD1,TRBV5-4,CASSLGGTGGGYTF,TGTGCCAGCAGCTTGGGCGGGACAGGGGGAGGCTACACCTTC
.,TRBJ1-6,TRBD1,TRBV6-4,CASSSTGLDNSPLHF,TGTGCCAGCAGTTCGACAGGGTTGGATAATTCACCCCTCCACTTT
few,TRBJ2-2,.,TRBV5-5,CASSLQALNTGELFF,TGTGCCAGCAGCTTACAGGCCTTGAACACCGGGGAGCTGTTTTTT
.,TRBJ2-7,.,TRBV5-1,CASSLNNYEQYF,TGCGCCAGCAGCCTTAACAACTACGAGCAGTACTTC
.,TRBJ2-7,.,TRBV7-8,CASSLVAGLYEQYF,TGTGCCAGCAGCTTGGTTGCAGGGCTATACGAGCAGTACTTC
once,TRBJ2-7,TRBD2,TRBV6-6,CASSPLAGANYEQYF,TGTGCCAGCAGCCCCCTAGCGGGTGCCAACTACGAGCAGTACTTC
.,TRBJ1-5,.,TRBV28,CASSLNQPQHF,TGTGCCAGCAGCCTCAATCAGCCCCAGCATTTT
.,TRBJ1-2,TRBD1,TRBV10-3,CAISEWAGGNDGYTF,TGTGCCATCAGTGAATGGGCAGGGGGGAATGATGGCTACACCTTC
.,TRBJ1-3,.,TRBV5-4,CASSPGHAGNTIYF,TGTGCCAGCAGTCCGGGACACGCTGGAAACACCATATATTTT
.,TRBJ2-5,.,TRBV9,CASSVVRGVGETQYF,TGTGCCAGCAGCGTCGTCAGGGGAGTGGGTGAGACCCAGTACTTC
few,TRBJ2-2,TRBD2,TRBV5-1,CGSRGLAGELNTGELFF,TGCGGCTCGCGAGGACTAGCGGGAGAACTGAACACCGGGGAGCTGTTTTTT
.,TRBJ1-5,.,TRBV24-1,CATSDFPGRDTQPQHF,TGTGCCACCAGTGATTTTCCGGGGAGGGATACTCAGCCCCAGCATTTT
.,TRBJ2-7,.,TRBV5-1,CASSLAPGAGSYEQYF,TGCGCCAGCAGCTTGGCCCCAGGGGCTGGATCCTACGAGCAGTACTTC
.,TRBJ1-2,TRBD1,TRBV24-1,CATSDYRGYGYTF,TGTGCCACCAGTGATTACAGGGGCTATGGCTACACCTTC
.,TRBJ1-5,.,TRBV10-2,CASSESGGGQPQHF,TGCGCCAGCAGTGAGTCAGGTGGGGGCCAGCCCCAGCATTTT
.,TRBJ1-1,.,TRBV5-1,CASSQGSTEAFF,TGCGCCAGCAGCCAGGGGAGTACTGAAGCTTTCTTT
.,TRBJ2-3,TRBD1,TRBV7-3,CASSLTGADTQYF,TGTGCCAGCAGCTTGACAGGGGCAGATACGCAGTATTTT
.,TRBJ1-3,.,TRBV21-1,CASSKAPERGNTIYF,TGTGCCAGCAGCAAAGCTCCGGAGCGAGGAAACACCATATATTTT
.,TRBJ1-5,.,TRBV24-1,CATSDRGRNSNQPQHF,TGTGCCACCAGTGACAGGGGCAGGAATAGCAATCAGCCCCAGCATTTT
.,TRBJ2-7,.,TRBV5-1,CASSLAMEGIHEQYF,TGCGCCAGCAGCTTGGCGATGGAGGGGATTCACGAGCAGTACTTC
.,TRBJ1-1,.,TRBV19,CASSPGMNTEAFF,TGTGCCAGTAGTCCGGGAATGAACACTGAAGCTTTCTTT
.,TRBJ1-5,.,TRBV19,CASATGYNQPQHF,TGTGCCAGTGCTACAGGCTACAATCAGCCCCAGCATTTT
.,TRBJ2-7,TRBD2,TRBV27,CASSSPIAGGNSYEQYF,TGTGCCAGCAGTTCACCAATAGCGGGAGGGAACTCCTACGAGCAGTACTTC
once,TRBJ2-3,.,TRBV7-9,CASSLAGVTDTQYF,TGTGCCAGCAGCTTAGCCGGGGTAACAGATACGCAGTATTTT
.,TRBJ1-2,TRBD1,TRBV7-3,CASSPWTGGYGYTF,TGTGCCAGCAGCCCATGGACAGGGGGGTATGGCTACACCTTC
.,TRBJ1-4,.,TRBV2,CASSPSVATNEKLFF,TGTGCCAGCAGTCCCTCGGTAGCAACTAATGAAAAACTGTTTTTT
few,TRBJ2-5,.,TRBV5-6,CASSGASRGQETQYF,TGTGCCAGCAGCGGGGCATCCAGGGGACAAGAGACCCAGTACTTC